Presented here are 30 T cell receptor beta chains from one specimen sequenced in a study of blood T cell repertoires in COVID-19. Method: immunoSEQ multiplex PCR; TCRdb's copy keeps in-frame clones and lacks some. Of around 170,000 clones listed, approximately 90% are singletons. The specimen sequenced was peripheral blood. These TCRs come from a man aged 60-69 years with acute or convalescent COVID-19.

The chain employs TRBV3-1 (or the pseudogene TRBV3-2) and TRBJ1-3; D unclear. CDR3 length: 13 residues. From germline, CDR1 is LGHDT and CDR2 YNNKEL (reference sequence). V was shortened by 0 bases and J by 8 bases, with 8 bases between the two germline ends. The CDR3 is CASSQDPGDTIYF. The DNA of the CDR3 is TGTGCCAGCAGCCAAGATCCCGGGGACACCATATATTTT.

The chain joins TRBV7-9 to TRBJ2-3; D might be TRBD2 (6 bases). Germline V gene lookup returns CDR1 SEHNR and CDR2 FQNEAQ (reference sequence). This CDR3 comprises 16 residues. V was trimmed by 5 bases and J by 4 bases, leaving 19 bases between them. The CDR3, as DNA: TGTGCCAGCAGCAGCCCACAGGCGGGGTTCGCAGATACGCAGTATTTT. Amino acids: CASSSPQAGFADTQYF.

The J gene is TRBJ1-1, the V gene TRBV5-6, with 8 bases fitting TRBD1. The germline V gene has CDR1 SGHDT and CDR2 YYEEEE. CDR3 length: 14 residues. The V segment lost 6 bases and the J segment 4 bases; nucleotides outside the gene matches: 8. CDR3 in DNA: TGTGCCAGCATCAGAAGGACAGGGAGCACTGAAGCTTTCTTT. Its translation is CASIRRTGSTEAFF.

This chain links TRBV7-9 with TRBJ2-5, with TRBD2 matching 8 bases. Germline V gene lookup returns CDR1 SEHNR and CDR2 FQNEAQ (reference sequence). CDR3 length equals 16 residues. The V segment lost 0 bases and the J segment 2 bases; nucleotides outside the gene matches: 5. CDR3 sequence reads: CASSLAIAGGQETQYF. The DNA of the CDR3 is TGTGCCAGCAGCTTAGCGATTGCGGGGGGACAAGAGACCCAGTACTTC.

The genes are TRBV24-1 and TRBJ1-5; tentatively, D is TRBD1 (6 bases). Germline CDR1 is KGHDR and CDR2 is SFDVKD. The CDR3 has 14 amino acids. With 5 bases removed from V and 5 bases from J, the gap between germline ends came to 12 bases. CDR3 sequence reads: CATSGAPGDQPQHF. The CDR3 nucleotides read TGTGCCACCAGTGGGGCCCCAGGGGATCAGCCCCAGCATTTT.

The J gene is TRBJ1-4, the V gene TRBV6-1; D is perhaps TRBD1 (6 bases). V was clipped by 2 bases and J by 0 bases, with 10 bases between them. CDR3 length: 16 residues. Looked up from germline, CDR1 is MNHNS and CDR2 is SASEGT. Written as DNA, the CDR3 is TGTGCCAGCAGTGAACAGGGGCCAGCAACTAATGAAAAACTGTTTTTT. This encodes CASSEQGPATNEKLFF.

The rearrangement uses TRBV4-1 and TRBJ1-2, with D uncertain. Germline CDR1 reads MGHRA; CDR2 reads YSYEKL. Trimming cost V 4 bases and J 1 base, with 13 bases left between them. This CDR3 has 15 residues. The CDR3 is CASSPSRRGNYGYTF. CDR3 sequence (DNA): TGCGCCAGCAGCCCTTCCCGTCGAGGTAACTATGGCTACACCTTC.

This chain joins TRBV15 and TRBJ2-1, with no clear D. Trimming pared 0 bases from V and 0 bases from J, leaving 12 bases between. The CDR3 totals 17 residues. Germline lookup yields CDR1 LNHNV and CDR2 YYDKDF (reference sequence). The CDR3 region is CATSRDGGPDSYNEQFF. The CDR3 DNA is TGTGCCACCAGCAGAGATGGTGGGCCCGACTCCTACAATGAGCAGTTCTTC.

The V gene is TRBV9, the J gene TRBJ1-1, with 7 bases fitting TRBD1. After removal of 3 bases from V and 1 base from J, the junction contained 6 bases not matched to a gene. The CDR3 spans 15 residues. Germline CDR1 and CDR2: SGDLS and YYNGEE. CDR3 sequence (DNA): TGTGCCAGCAGCGCCGAGACAGGGAGGAACACTGAAGCTTTCTTT. As protein: CASSAETGRNTEAFF.

The rearrangement links TRBV9 to TRBJ1-1, with D maybe TRBD1 (5 bases). Germline CDR1 reads SGDLS; CDR2 reads YYNGEE. This CDR3 spans 14 amino acids. V lost 0 bases to trimming and J lost 7 bases, with 13 bases between them. The chain's CDR3 is CASSVGGGAYEAFF. The CDR3 region has the DNA TGTGCCAGCAGCGTAGGGGGTGGGGCCTATGAAGCTTTCTTT.

The CDR3 DNA is TGTGCCAGTAGTTCAGGGGCCCAGCCCCAGCATTTT. Translation: CASSSGAQPQHF. The rearrangement uses TRBV19 and TRBJ1-5; possible D gene TRBD1, 6 bases. Trimming removed 5 bases from V and 7 bases from J, with 9 bases in between. The germline V gene encodes CDR1 LNHDA and CDR2 SQIVND (reference sequence). This CDR3 is 12 amino acids long.

The chain employs TRBV9 and TRBJ2-5; D unclear. V lost 3 bases to trimming and J lost 5 bases, with 11 bases between them. The CDR3 totals 13 residues. Germline-derived CDR1 and CDR2 are SGDLS and YYNGEE. The DNA for the CDR3 is TGTGCCAGCAGCGCCTCCCCCTATGAGACCCAGTACTTC. It encodes CASSASPYETQYF.

The chain uses TRBV7-8 and TRBJ1-1; perhaps TRBD1 as D (6 bases). Trimming left V 4 bases short and J 1 base short, with 7 bases between. This CDR3 has 13 residues. Germline CDR1 and CDR2: SGHVS and FQNEAQ. CDR3 in amino acids: CASSSQGNTEAFF. CDR3 coding DNA: TGTGCCAGCAGCTCACAGGGGAACACTGAAGCTTTCTTT.

J is TRBJ2-5 and V is TRBV24-1; D remains ambiguous. Germline loops: CDR1 KGHDR, CDR2 SFDVKD. The CDR3 sequence is 14 residues long. V was trimmed by 5 bases and J by 1 base, leaving 10 bases between them. The CDR3 nucleotides are TGTGCCACCAGTGCCTCTAACAGCCAAGAGACCCAGTACTTC. This translates into CATSASNSQETQYF.

This clone was counted only a few times. The V gene is TRBV27, the J gene TRBJ1-1; D is uncertain. Germline V lookup: CDR1 MNHEY, CDR2 SMNVEV (reference sequence). This CDR3 is 15 amino acids long. V lost 5 bases and J lost 1, with 14 bases in between. The CDR3 region is CASSQLYHSNTEAFF. The CDR3, as DNA: TGTGCCAGCAGTCAACTATACCACTCGAACACTGAAGCTTTCTTT.

V gene TRBV6-5 combines with J gene TRBJ1-1; the match to TRBD1 covers 7 bases. V lost 7 bases and J lost 1; bases outside the gene matches: 6. CDR3 length: 14 amino acids. Germline CDR1 MNHEY, CDR2 SVGAGI. DNA of the CDR3: TGTGCCAGCAAAAGACAGGGCTGGAACACTGAAGCTTTCTTT. It codes for CASKRQGWNTEAFF.

This clone was seen only once. The chain carries TRBV19 and TRBJ2-7, with D hard to call. This CDR3 contains 14 residues. Trimming shortened V by 11 bases and J by 5 bases, and 22 bases separated the two germline ends. The germline CDR1 and CDR2 sequences are LNHDA and SQIVND (reference sequence). The DNA of the CDR3 is TGTGCCGGAACTCTGACACGAACGGTGGACGAGCAGTACGTC. This translates into CAGTLTRTVDEQYV.

V is TRBV18 and J is TRBJ2-7; 7 bases align to TRBD2. CDR3 size: 15 residues. Looked up from germline, CDR1 is KGHSH and CDR2 is LQKENI. After removal of 3 bases from V and 2 bases from J, the junction contained 7 bases not matched to a gene. The CDR3 DNA reads TGTGCCAGCTCACCCGGACTAGTACCTACCTACGAGCAGTACGTC. Its translation: CASSPGLVPTYEQYV.

The chain has TRBV6-2 or TRBV6-3 and TRBJ2-3; 7 bases map to TRBD1. With 5 bases clipped from V and 1 base from J, the junction kept 9 bases outside the gene matches. The CDR3 extends over 16 amino acids. Germline assignment: CDR1 MNHEY and CDR2 SVGEGT. The CDR3 DNA follows: TGTGCCAGCAGTCCCTACAGGGGACGCGGCACAGATACGCAGTATTTT. Encoded protein: CASSPYRGRGTDTQYF.

The V call is TRBV27, the J call TRBJ1-2; D might be TRBD1 (6 bases). The V gene's germline CDR1 is MNHEY and CDR2 SMNVEV (reference sequence). The V and J ends lost 8 bases and 4 bases respectively, with 17 bases between them. The CDR3 contains 14 residues. For the CDR3, the DNA is TGTGCCAGCGGATCCGACAGGCCCAGCTATGGCTACACCTTC. This sequence encodes CASGSDRPSYGYTF.

V usage is TRBV5-1 and J usage is TRBJ2-5; maybe TRBD2 (5 bases). The V end was cut by 2 bases, the J end by 2 bases, with 13 bases between. Germline CDR1 reads SGHRS; CDR2 reads YFSETQ. The CDR3 covers 15 residues. As DNA, the CDR3 is TGCGCCAGCAGCTTAGGCGGGCTACCTCAAGAGACCCAGTACTTC. It yields the protein CASSLGGLPQETQYF.

This clone was detected only a few times. J is TRBJ1-1 and V is TRBV6-6, with TRBD1 matching over 7 bases. Germline CDR1 is MNHNY and CDR2 is SVGAGI (reference sequence). V dropped 7 bases and J dropped 10; count of bases not matched to a gene: 9. The CDR3 length is 12 residues. The CDR3 loop reads CASKQGGVSAFF. The CDR3 DNA sequence: TGTGCCAGCAAGCAGGGGGGAGTGTCAGCTTTCTTT.

This chain links TRBV30 with TRBJ1-5; D remains ambiguous. The ends were cut back, 0 bases at V and 2 bases at J, with 14 bases in the middle. Germline CDR1 and CDR2: GTSNPN and SVGIG (reference sequence). The CDR3 covers 16 residues. This CDR3 is CAWSVTGNEGNQPQHF. The CDR3 bases are TGTGCCTGGAGTGTAACGGGTAATGAGGGCAATCAGCCCCAGCATTTT.

The chain combines TRBV2 with TRBJ1-1; 8 bases map to TRBD1. V was pared by 4 bases and J by 11 bases, with 15 bases of the junction left unmatched. The CDR3 sequence is 15 residues long. Germline values: CDR1 SNHLY, CDR2 FYNNEI. CDR3: CASSVGDRLSSEAFF. CDR3 coding DNA: TGTGCCAGCAGTGTGGGGGACAGGCTGAGTTCAGAGGCTTTCTTT.

The CDR3 reads CATSDRRDTQYF. CDR3 nucleotides: TGTGCCACCAGTGACCGGAGAGATACGCAGTATTTT. V gene TRBV24-1 combines with J gene TRBJ2-3; no firm D call. V lost 4 bases, J lost 5 bases, and 6 bases lay in between. The CDR3 totals 12 residues. From germline, CDR1 is KGHDR and CDR2 SFDVKD.

The rearrangement links TRBV19 to TRBJ2-7; 8 nucleotides agree with TRBD1. Germline CDR1 and CDR2: LNHDA and SQIVND (reference sequence). The CDR3 is made up of 15 amino acids. V dropped 5 bases and J dropped 2; count of bases not matched to a gene: 8. CDR3 amino acids: CASSSEDRAAYEQYV. CDR3 coding DNA: TGTGCCAGTAGTTCTGAGGACAGGGCGGCCTACGAGCAGTACGTC.

The rearrangement links TRBV5-6 to TRBJ1-5, with TRBD1 matching 7 bases. This CDR3 has 14 residues. Trimming cost V 2 bases and J 5 bases; bases outside gene matches: 4. CDR1 and CDR2 from the germline V gene are SGHDT and YYEEEE. CDR3 nucleotide sequence: TGTGCCAGCAGCTTTTACAGGGGACATCAGCCCCAGCATTTT. Translating it yields CASSFYRGHQPQHF.

The chain recombines TRBV5-1 with TRBJ2-5; 16 bases match TRBD2. Germline trimming cut 4 bases from V and 5 bases from J; bases unmatched to any gene: 8. The CDR3 has 17 amino acids. Germline assignment: CDR1 SGHRS and CDR2 YFSETQ. The CDR3 is CASSTVPGLAGGETQYF. CDR3 DNA sequence: TGCGCCAGCAGCACAGTCCCGGGACTAGCGGGAGGGGAGACCCAGTACTTC. Using reference TRBV5-1 and TRBJ2-5 for the parts outside the CDR3, the full variable domain is KAGVTQTPRYLIKTRGQQVTLSCSPISGHRSVSWYQQTPGQGLQFLFEYFSETQRNKGNFPGRFSGRQFSNSRSEMNVSTLELGDSALYLCASSTVPGLAGGETQYFGPGTRLLVL.

This sequence joins TRBV13 and TRBJ2-1, with TRBD2 matching over 7 bases. Germline loops: CDR1 PRHDT, CDR2 FYEKMQ (reference sequence). Trimming at V came to 4 bases and at J to 10 bases, leaving 19 bases not matched to a gene. There are 17 residues in the CDR3. CDR3 nucleotide sequence: TGTGCCAGCAGCTCTAGACTAGCCCCGACCGGGGCGGAGGAGCAGTTCTTC. Translated, it gives CASSSRLAPTGAEEQFF.

The genes are TRBV7-2 and TRBJ2-7; 11 bases are a match to TRBD2. V shed 5 bases and J 7 bases; nucleotides not matched to a gene: 16. This CDR3 contains 17 residues. Germline V gene data show CDR1 as SGHTA and CDR2 as FQGNSA. In nucleotides, the CDR3 is TGTGCCAGCAGCCTCCGGACTAGCGGGCTATCGAGCCTTGAGCAGTACTTC. Its translation: CASSLRTSGLSSLEQYF. Filled out from reference TRBV7-2 and TRBJ2-7, the complete variable domain reads GAGVSQSPSNKVTEKGKDVELRCDPISGHTALYWYRQSLGQGLEFLIYFQGNSAPDKSGLPSDRFSAERTGGSVSTLTIQRTQQEDSAVYLCASSLRTSGLSSLEQYFGPGTRLTVT.